The 14 T cell receptor beta chains given below trace back to one sample, sequenced in a study of CD8 T cells in Susac syndrome. Reverse transcription of about 0.5 to 1 ug RNA was carried out with random hexamers. TCRdb passed the immunoSEQ multiplex PCR reads through MiXCR, listing each CDR3 protein once. The repertoire has roughly 130,000 distinct CDR3 sequences, 90% to 95% of them found once; the top ten carry around 0.12%. The specimen was CD4+ T cells from PBMCs. The source of these receptors is a human donor in good health.

The V call is TRBV28, the J call TRBJ2-2; D gene ambiguous. Germline CDR1 reads MDHEN; CDR2 reads SYDVKM. Trimming removed 2 bases from V and 7 bases from J, with 11 bases in between. There are 14 residues in the CDR3. CDR3 residues: CASSLGVLGGELFF. In DNA, the CDR3 is TGTGCCAGCAGTTTAGGGGTTTTGGGCGGGGAGCTGTTTTTT.

The gene calls are TRBV6-5 and TRBJ1-5; tentatively, D is TRBD1 (6 bases). Germline CDR1 MNHEY, CDR2 SVGAGI. The CDR3 contains 12 residues. Trimming removed 10 bases at V and 4 bases at J, with 11 bases between. This CDR3 is CATRGPNQPQHF. The DNA for the CDR3 is TGTGCCACCCGGGGGCCTAATCAGCCCCAGCATTTT.

The rearrangement uses TRBV29-1 and TRBJ2-2; D call uncertain. CDR1 and CDR2 from the germline V gene are SQVTM and ANQGSEA. V dropped 1 base and J dropped 0 bases, with 12 bases sitting between them. The CDR3 runs to 16 residues. DNA of the CDR3: TGCAGCGTTGAAGTGTTTGAGACATCGAACACCGGGGAGCTGTTTTTT. It is translated as CSVEVFETSNTGELFF.

This clonotype has a single count. The V call is TRBV5-1, the J call TRBJ2-5; 8 bases agree with TRBD2. The CDR3 sequence is 14 residues long. J was trimmed by 4 bases and V by 1 base; bases with no gene match: 3. From germline, CDR1 is SGHRS and CDR2 YFSETQ. CDR3 coding DNA: TGCGCCAGCAGCTTGTACAGCGGGAGAGAGACCCAGTACTTC. The encoded protein is CASSLYSGRETQYF.

This clonotype appeared a single time. The V call is TRBV7-9, the J call TRBJ2-7; 7 bases map to TRBD1. This CDR3 region has 15 residues. J was trimmed by 10 bases and V by 6 bases; bases with no gene match: 18. Looked up from germline, CDR1 is SEHNR and CDR2 is FQNEAQ (reference sequence). The CDR3 here is CASSSGTAGLWDQYF. DNA of the CDR3: TGTGCCAGCAGTTCCGGGACAGCCGGCCTTTGGGACCAGTACTTC.

The chain couples TRBV5-1 to TRBJ2-7; TRBD1 matches at 9 bases. Germline V CDR1 and CDR2: SGHRS, YFSETQ. The trim removed 1 base at V and 5 bases at J, leaving 4 bases unmatched. The CDR3 is made up of 14 amino acids. The CDR3 bases are TGCGCCAGCAGCTTGCAACAGGGGGCGAACGAGCAGTACTTC. Translated, it gives CASSLQQGANEQYF.

The chain is built from TRBV7-2 and TRBJ2-5; the D gene is possibly TRBD2 (7 bases). CDR3 length: 16 amino acids. The V end lost 1 base, the J end lost 5 bases, and 17 bases lay between the germline ends. Germline CDR1 is SGHTA and CDR2 is FQGNSA. The CDR3 bases are TGTGCCAGCAGCTTAGGGCTAGGGGGAGGGGAGGAGACCCAGTACTTC. Translating it yields CASSLGLGGGEETQYF.

This chain uses TRBV5-1 with TRBJ2-3, with TRBD2 matching over 8 bases. This CDR3 region has 14 residues. The germline CDR1 and CDR2 sequences are SGHRS and YFSETQ. Trimming took 3 bases from V and 4 from J; bases not matched to a gene: 4. Written as DNA, the CDR3 is TGCGCCAGCAGCTCAGGACTAGCCCCAGATACGCAGTATTTT. The encoded protein is CASSSGLAPDTQYF.

This chain uses TRBV3-1 with TRBJ2-1; possible D gene TRBD1, 5 bases. V lost 2 bases to trimming and J lost 10 bases, with 9 bases between them. This CDR3 spans 12 amino acids. CDR1 is LGHDT, CDR2 YNNKEL, per germline (reference sequence). CDR3 sequence: CASSQWGFEQFF. The CDR3, as DNA: TGTGCCAGCAGCCAATGGGGCTTCGAGCAGTTCTTC.

This clonotype occurred once. The genes are TRBV3-1 and TRBJ2-1; 7 nucleotides line up with TRBD2. Germline loops: CDR1 LGHDT, CDR2 YNNKEL (reference sequence). The V gene end was trimmed by 3 bases and the J gene end by 15 bases; junction bases not matched to a gene: 8. This CDR3 spans 12 amino acids. The CDR3 DNA sequence: TGTGCCAGCAGCCATGGGAGCGGGAAGTCGTTCTTC. Its protein product is CASSHGSGKSFF.

This chain uses TRBV27 with TRBJ1-5, with 7 positions matching TRBD1. Germline trimming cut 6 bases from V and 3 bases from J; bases unmatched to any gene: 8. CDR1 is MNHEY, CDR2 SMNVEV, per germline (reference sequence). The CDR3 is 15 amino acids. The CDR3 coding sequence is TGTGCCAGCAGCCCCTCCGGGACAGCCAATCAGCCCCAGCATTTT. The encoded protein is CASSPSGTANQPQHF.

V usage is TRBV28 and J usage is TRBJ1-5; TRBD1 aligns across 10 bases. Germline V lookup: CDR1 MDHEN, CDR2 SYDVKM. The CDR3 runs to 16 residues. With V trimmed by 9 bases and J by 2 bases, 10 bases remained unmatched. The CDR3 DNA follows: TGTGCCAGTGTCGACAGGGGGCGCTTAGGCAATCAGCCCCAGCATTTT. Protein sequence: CASVDRGRLGNQPQHF.

Only one count was recorded for this clonotype. The chain links TRBV19 to TRBJ2-7; TRBD2 matches 7 bases. Unmatched junction bases numbered 11, after V lost 3 bases and J lost 3 bases. This CDR3 contains 16 residues. CDR1 is LNHDA and CDR2 is SQIVND in the germline V gene (reference sequence). The CDR3 loop is CASSIFYGASGYEQYF. CDR3 DNA: TGTGCCAGTAGTATCTTCTACGGGGCTAGCGGCTACGAGCAGTACTTC.

V gene TRBV5-1 combines with J gene TRBJ2-2; 7 nucleotides match TRBD2. V shed 4 bases, J shed 6 bases, and the junction held 9 bases outside the gene matches. The germline gives CDR1 SGHRS, CDR2 YFSETQ. This CDR3 region has 15 residues. This CDR3 is CASSIREAAPGELFF. As DNA, the CDR3 is TGCGCCAGCAGCATACGGGAGGCCGCCCCCGGGGAGCTGTTTTTT. The full variable domain, rest sourced from reference TRBV5-1 and TRBJ2-2, is KAGVTQTPRYLIKTRGQQVTLSCSPISGHRSVSWYQQTPGQGLQFLFEYFSETQRNKGNFPGRFSGRQFSNSRSEMNVSTLELGDSALYLCASSIREAAPGELFFGEGSRLTVL.